The clone carrying this T cell receptor beta chain was seen just once. Its antigen is currently unknown. This entry is derived from a study of cytomegalovirus exposure and HLA in healthy donors. Primers for the PCR totalled 60 Vbeta and 13 Jbeta. Per the authors' pipeline: In a later analysis, the count reached some 75 million unique TCR beta chains, with about 10 million shared. Assay used: immunoSEQ multiplex PCR; TCRdb lists only in-frame clones, some missing. That table gives V, J and clone size, and the DNA gave D and trimming. The sample lists 76,000 or so clones, around 73% occurring once. The CDR3 extends over 16 amino acids. In germline, CDR1 is MNHEY, CDR2 SMNVEV (reference sequence). The study's findings and limits: TCR beta chains associated with HLA were, in a later analysis, more clonally expanded than equally common others. Generally TCR sequences proved uncommon, though certain public TCRs appeared in numerous donors. Later genetic work tied a missense DCLRE1C variant to beta-chain V and J trimming.

The origin of this receptor is a woman aged 40-49 years in good health and CMV-seropositive. Source material: PBMCs. The rearrangement links TRBV27 to TRBJ2-5; TRBD2 aligns across 9 bases. The end of the DNA fits TRBJ2-7 better, so the J call may be wrong. In nucleotides, the CDR3 is TGTGCCAGCAGTCCCTTCGGGGGGCGGGGGGGCTACGAGCAGTACTTC. Amino acids: CASSPFGGRGGYEQYF.